This T cell receptor (beta chain) is drawn from a study of vaccination and CD4 T cells after COVID-19. The assay that was used to sequence DNA from cultured CD4+ T cells was the Oncomine TCR Beta short-read assay. MiXCR, applied by TCRdb to the PCR reads, yields one record per CDR3 protein. This table has about 15,000 distinct CDR3 sequences, about 50% appearing once. The CDR3 runs 15 residues. Germline CDR1 SGHTA, CDR2 FQGNSA. V lost 7 bases, J lost 1 base, and 13 bases lay in between. Sample treatment: approximately nine-day PBMC culture with coronavirus spike peptide pools or control peptides (ViraFEST assay). IL-2 at 10 IU/ml and peptide pools at about 9.5 ug/ml were added to PBMCs cultured at 1.5 million to 2 million per well. Whole-study findings and limits: Detection of a median around 86% of reactive clones in convalescent patients was confined to the period after vaccination. Relatively small numbers of convalescent patients were studied, with no early post-infection timepoints included.

On this clonotype itself: As yet, its antigen is unknown.

This TCR was recovered from a human donor who had recovered from COVID-19. The chain recombines TRBV7-2 with TRBJ2-2; D assignment may be TRBD1 or TRBD2 (5 bases each). Sequenced sample: CD4+ T cells from blood, cultured in vitro. The CDR3 DNA reads TGTGCCAGCACTCCAGGGACGGAGAACACCGGGGAGCTGTTTTTT. Its protein product is CASTPGTENTGELFF.